This TCR beta chain was found in a study of Ad26.COV2.S vaccination and SARS-CoV-2 variants. Turning to the study itself: Intramuscular Ad26.COV2.S at 5x10^10 or 1x10^11 viral particles.

Clones were read by immunoSEQ multiplex PCR, and TCRdb kept only the in-frame ones, dropping some. The sample carries about 330,000 clones, 90% recorded once. Germline V gene data show CDR1 as SGHRS and CDR2 as YFSETQ. The CDR3 is 14 amino acids. The V gene lost 0 bases and the J gene lost 1 base, with 4 bases spanning the gap. The treatment here: roughly 19 received Ad26.COV2.S at low or high dose, single or two shots; roughly five received placebo; per-sample allocation not given. All samples were drawn on day 63, counting from the first vaccine or placebo injection. The receptor was isolated from a person aged 18-65 years who received the Ad26.COV2.S COVID-19 vaccine or a placebo. This chain connects TRBV5-1 to TRBJ2-2, with D uncertain. Sequenced here: peripheral blood, sampled in a trial of Ad26.COV2.S vaccine versus placebo. The CDR3: CASSLEGNTGELFF. The CDR3 DNA is TGCGCCAGCAGCTTGGAGGGGAACACCGGGGAGCTGTTTTTT. Full variable domain (missing parts from reference TRBV5-1 and TRBJ2-2): KAGVTQTPRYLIKTRGQQVTLSCSPISGHRSVSWYQQTPGQGLQFLFEYFSETQRNKGNFPGRFSGRQFSNSRSEMNVSTLELGDSALYLCASSLEGNTGELFFGEGSRLTVL.